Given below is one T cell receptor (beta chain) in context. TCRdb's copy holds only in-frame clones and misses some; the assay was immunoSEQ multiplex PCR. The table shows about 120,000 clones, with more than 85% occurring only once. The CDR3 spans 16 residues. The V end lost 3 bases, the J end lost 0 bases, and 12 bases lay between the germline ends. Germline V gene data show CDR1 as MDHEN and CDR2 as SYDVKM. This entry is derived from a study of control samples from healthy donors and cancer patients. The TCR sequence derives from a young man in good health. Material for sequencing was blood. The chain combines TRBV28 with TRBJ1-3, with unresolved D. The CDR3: CASSLGSRSSGNTIYF. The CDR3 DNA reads TGTGCCAGCAGTTTGGGTTCGAGGAGCTCTGGAAACACCATATATTTT.